This paragraph covers one TCR beta chain sequence. What it binds is unknown. One end of the junction fails to match germline, which may point to a read error. This sample's RNA came from whole unsorted tissue. The sample belongs to a study of tumor and adjacent non-tumor tissue in lung cancer. Study details: Patients comprised 12 adenocarcinoma, 2 squamous cell carcinoma and 1 small cell lung cancer.

The library came from three nested PCR rounds adapted from ARM-PCR protocols. TCRdb processed the multiplex PCR reads anew with MiXCR; each CDR3 protein has one entry. The table shows around 200,000 distinct CDR3 sequences, with roughly 70% occurring only once. General study findings and limits: TCR diversity was significantly greater in tumor than normal lung tissue.

Germline V gene lookup returns CDR1 LGHNA and CDR2 YSLEER. CDR3 length: 16 amino acids. Sequencing was carried out using lung tumor tissue. The V call is TRBV4-3, the J call TRBJ1-5; a possible D gene is TRBD1 (5 bases). The TCR was taken from a man aged 55 to 70 with non-small cell lung cancer. CDR3 in amino acids: CASSQDHRFGNQPQHF. The CDR3 nucleotides read TGCGCCAGCAGCCAAGATCACAGGTTTGGCAATCAGCCCCAGCATTTC.